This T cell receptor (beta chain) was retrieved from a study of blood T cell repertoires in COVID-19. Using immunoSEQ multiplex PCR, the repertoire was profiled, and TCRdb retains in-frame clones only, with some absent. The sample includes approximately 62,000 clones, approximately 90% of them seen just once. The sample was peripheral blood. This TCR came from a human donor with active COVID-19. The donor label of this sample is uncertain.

The CDR3 region has the DNA TGTGCCAGTAGCCGAACTAGCAACTACGAGCAGTACTTC. Residues: CASSRTSNYEQYF. This chain connects TRBV19 to TRBJ2-7, with D possibly matching TRBD2 (6 bases). Germline V lookup: CDR1 LNHDA, CDR2 SQIVND (reference sequence). The CDR3 is made up of 13 amino acids. V was trimmed by 6 bases and J by 3 bases, leaving 12 bases between them. Using reference TRBV19 and TRBJ2-7 for the parts outside the CDR3, the full variable domain is DGGITQSPKYLFRKEGQNVTLSCEQNLNHDAMYWYRQDPGQGLRLIYYSQIVNDFQKGDIAEGYSVSREKKESFPLTVTSAQKNPTAFYLCASSRTSNYEQYFGPGTRLTVT.